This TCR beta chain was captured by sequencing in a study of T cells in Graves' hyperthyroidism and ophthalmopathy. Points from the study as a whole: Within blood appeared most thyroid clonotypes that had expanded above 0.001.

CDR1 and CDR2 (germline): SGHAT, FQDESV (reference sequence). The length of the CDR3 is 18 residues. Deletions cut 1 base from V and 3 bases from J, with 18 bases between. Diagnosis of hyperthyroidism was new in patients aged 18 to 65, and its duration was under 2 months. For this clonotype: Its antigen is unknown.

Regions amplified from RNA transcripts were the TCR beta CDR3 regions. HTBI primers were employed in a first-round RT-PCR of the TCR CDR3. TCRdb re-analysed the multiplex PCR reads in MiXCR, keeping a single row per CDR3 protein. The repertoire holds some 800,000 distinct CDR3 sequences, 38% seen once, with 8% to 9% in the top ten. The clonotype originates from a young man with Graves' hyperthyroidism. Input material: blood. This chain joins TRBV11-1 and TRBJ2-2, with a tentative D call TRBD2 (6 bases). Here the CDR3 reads CASSLDRRRGKDTGELFF. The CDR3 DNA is TGTGCCAGCAGCTTAGACCGCCGGCGGGGCAAGGACACCGGGGAGCTGTTTTTT. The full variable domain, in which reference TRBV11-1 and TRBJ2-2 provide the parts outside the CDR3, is EAEVAQSPRYKITEKSQAVAFWCDPISGHATLYWYRQILGQGPELLVQFQDESVVDDSQLPKDRFSAERLKGVDSTLKIQPAELGDSAMYLCASSLDRRRGKDTGELFFGEGSRLTVL.